This passage covers 2 T cell receptor beta chains from one sample sequenced in a study of blood T cell repertoires in COVID-19. Repertoires were generated with immunoSEQ multiplex PCR, while TCRdb's copy carries only in-frame clones and drops some. The top ten clones hold roughly 11% of a sample with about 290,000 clones, nearly 90% of them seen once. The sample consisted of peripheral blood. These receptors originate from a woman in her twenties or thirties with COVID-19, enrolled during active disease.

This clone was picked up one time. The chain is built from TRBV6-6 and TRBJ2-7; 8 nucleotides align to TRBD1. J gave up 2 bases and V 6 bases, and 6 bases lay outside the gene matches. The CDR3 is 14 residues long. Germline V gene sequence: CDR1 MNHNY, CDR2 SVGAGI (reference sequence). The CDR3 region has the DNA TGTGCCAGCAGGACCCGGACAGGGCCCTACGAGCAGTACTTC. Its translation: CASRTRTGPYEQYF.

This clone was detected only a few times. The gene calls are TRBV5-8 and TRBJ1-1, with D perhaps matching TRBD1 (6 bases). Per the germline V gene, CDR1 is SGHTS and CDR2 is YDEGEE. This CDR3 region has 14 residues. V was trimmed by 6 bases and J by 4 bases, leaving 16 bases between them. The CDR3 DNA follows: TGTGCCAGCAACCGAGGGGGTGTCGGCACTGAAGCTTTCTTT. This sequence encodes CASNRGGVGTEAFF.